This T cell receptor (beta chain) was identified during a study of cytomegalovirus exposure and HLA in healthy donors. PCR amplification relied on 60 Vbeta primers (plus 13 Jbeta primers). TCRdb's table, derived via immunoSEQ multiplex PCR, lists solely in-frame clones and lacks some. The listing contains about 130,000 clones. This CDR3 is built from 13 residues. V gave up 5 bases and J gave up 0 bases, with 4 bases separating them. In germline, CDR1 is LNHDA, CDR2 SQIVND (reference sequence). The chain links TRBV19 to TRBJ2-2; D uncertain. The receptor was derived from a man aged 40-49 years in good health and CMV-seronegative. The sample was PBMCs. CDR3 in amino acids: CASSHTNTGELFF. The CDR3 DNA follows: TGTGCCAGTAGTCACACGAACACCGGGGAGCTGTTTTTT.